The next 13 T cell receptor beta chains were all read from a single sample in a study of T-cell reconstitution after alpha-beta-depleted transplantation in children. A TCRbeta library incorporating unique molecular identifiers was prepared. TCRdb re-analysed the PCR reads in MiXCR, keeping a single row per CDR3 protein. Among fewer than 750,000 distinct CDR3 sequences listed, 23% were seen once. Material: PBMCs, mostly from graft donor cells, obtained 360 days after TCRalphabeta/CD19-depleted stem cell transplant. The receptors derive from a boy younger than two who had a stem cell transplant for acute myeloid leukemia, so the T cells may come from the graft donor.

The chain uses TRBV5-4 and TRBJ2-7; TRBD2 is a possible D gene (5 bases). The CDR3 has 13 amino acids. CDR1 SGHNT and CDR2 YYREEE come from the germline V gene (reference sequence). V was cut by 0 bases and J by 6 bases, with 10 bases left in between. Here the CDR3 reads CASSLGRRSEQYV. CDR3 in DNA: TGTGCCAGCAGCTTGGGCAGGAGGAGCGAGCAGTACGTC.

V is TRBV6-4 and J is TRBJ1-5; 7 bases are a match to TRBD1. V shed 5 bases, J shed 3 bases, and the junction held 7 bases outside the gene matches. CDR1 is MRHNA and CDR2 is SNTAGT in the germline V gene. The CDR3 totals 15 residues. The DNA of the CDR3 is TGTGCCAGCAGTACCTCACAGGGGCCCAATCAGCCCCAGCATTTT. Its protein is CASSTSQGPNQPQHF.

In its sample, this clonotype was seen a few times. The genes are TRBV6-5 and TRBJ2-2, with D possibly being TRBD1 (5 bases). This CDR3 has 14 amino acids. The ends were cut back, 6 bases at V and 6 bases at J, with 14 bases in the middle. Germline V lookup: CDR1 MNHEY, CDR2 SVGAGI. The CDR3: CASRPSDRSGELFF. In DNA form, the CDR3 reads TGTGCCAGCAGGCCCAGCGACAGATCCGGGGAGCTGTTTTTT.

V and J are TRBV29-1 and TRBJ2-7, with D perhaps matching TRBD2 (6 bases). Germline CDR1 is SQVTM and CDR2 is ANQGSEA. This CDR3 is built from 13 residues. V was cut by 6 bases and J by 5 bases, with 17 bases left in between. The CDR3 DNA reads as TGCAGCGTCGCGGGACTCCCTGCGGACGAGCAGTACTTC. Translation gives CSVAGLPADEQYF.

V and J are TRBV25-1 and TRBJ1-2; weak D call: TRBD1 (5 bases). Germline V gene lookup returns CDR1 MGHDK and CDR2 SYGVNS. With 7 bases removed from V and 4 bases from J, the gap between germline ends came to 13 bases. CDR3 length: 13 residues. The CDR3 sequence is CASTPGRGYGYTF. The CDR3 DNA reads TGTGCCAGCACCCCTGGGAGGGGCTATGGCTACACCTTC.

The chain couples TRBV28 to TRBJ1-5; D gene unclear. V dropped 4 bases and J dropped 0 bases, with 7 bases sitting between them. This CDR3 contains 14 residues. The germline CDR1 and CDR2 sequences are MDHEN and SYDVKM. The CDR3 DNA reads TGTGCCAGCAGTTATTCCCATAGCAATCAGCCCCAGCATTTT. Its translation: CASSYSHSNQPQHF.

This clonotype showed up many times. The chain carries TRBV3-1 and TRBJ1-1; D is unclear. This CDR3 comprises 14 residues. The germline V gene encodes CDR1 LGHDT and CDR2 YNNKEL (reference sequence). Deletions cut 1 base from V and 5 bases from J, with 11 bases between. DNA of the CDR3: TGTGCCAGCAGCCAAGCGTCCGGTGGGACTGAAGCTTTCTTT. Translated: CASSQASGGTEAFF.

This clonotype was detected a few times. J is TRBJ2-1 and V is TRBV6-2 or TRBV6-3, with 12 bases identical to TRBD1. The CDR3 spans 20 residues. In germline, CDR1 is MNHEY, CDR2 SVGEGT. With 2 bases clipped from V and 4 bases from J, the junction kept 15 bases outside the gene matches. The CDR3: CASSYLRDRGLTPPYNEQFF. DNA of the CDR3: TGTGCCAGCAGTTACCTCCGGGACAGGGGGCTAACCCCCCCTTACAATGAGCAGTTCTTC.

The J gene is TRBJ1-5, the V gene TRBV12-3 or TRBV12-4; D call uncertain. The ends were cut back, 5 bases at V and 7 bases at J, with 9 bases in the middle. The CDR3 is made up of 12 amino acids. The CDR3 spells CASSPRRQPQHF. The CDR3 DNA follows: TGTGCCAGCAGTCCCCGGCGCCAGCCCCAGCATTTT.

This clonotype occurred many times. The rearrangement links TRBV29-1 to TRBJ2-7, with D perhaps TRBD2 (5 bases). V was shortened by 4 bases and J by 2 bases, with 6 bases between the two germline ends. This CDR3 spans 11 amino acids. The germline V gene has CDR1 SQVTM and CDR2 ANQGSEA. CDR3 loop: CSVAGTYEQYF. As DNA, the CDR3 is TGCAGCGTTGCGGGAACCTACGAGCAGTACTTC.

This clonotype was picked up a small number of times. The chain is built from TRBV27 and TRBJ2-1; TRBD2 matches at 10 bases. The CDR3 is 16 amino acids. Germline V gives CDR1 MNHEY, CDR2 SMNVEV (reference sequence). With 5 bases clipped from V and 8 bases from J, the junction kept 12 bases outside the gene matches. The CDR3 region has the DNA TGTGCCAGCAGTCCAACACTAGCGGGGTCGGCGGATGAGCAGTTCTTC. It specifies CASSPTLAGSADEQFF.

The V gene is TRBV5-1, the J gene TRBJ2-1; 8 bases agree with TRBD2. With 2 bases clipped from V and 8 bases from J, the junction kept 6 bases outside the gene matches. CDR1 SGHRS and CDR2 YFSETQ come from the germline V gene. This CDR3 contains 14 residues. This CDR3 is CASSLGGGLDEQFF. The CDR3 nucleotides are TGCGCCAGCAGCTTAGGCGGGGGGTTGGATGAGCAGTTCTTC.

This clonotype was counted ten times or more. This chain joins TRBV27 and TRBJ2-5; D tentatively reads TRBD1 or TRBD2 (5 bases each). The CDR3 has 14 residues. From germline, CDR1 is MNHEY and CDR2 SMNVEV (reference sequence). Trimming removed 5 bases from V and 1 base from J, with 11 bases in between. CDR3 loop: CASSPWDGQETQYF. The CDR3 DNA sequence: TGTGCCAGCAGTCCATGGGACGGCCAAGAGACCCAGTACTTC.